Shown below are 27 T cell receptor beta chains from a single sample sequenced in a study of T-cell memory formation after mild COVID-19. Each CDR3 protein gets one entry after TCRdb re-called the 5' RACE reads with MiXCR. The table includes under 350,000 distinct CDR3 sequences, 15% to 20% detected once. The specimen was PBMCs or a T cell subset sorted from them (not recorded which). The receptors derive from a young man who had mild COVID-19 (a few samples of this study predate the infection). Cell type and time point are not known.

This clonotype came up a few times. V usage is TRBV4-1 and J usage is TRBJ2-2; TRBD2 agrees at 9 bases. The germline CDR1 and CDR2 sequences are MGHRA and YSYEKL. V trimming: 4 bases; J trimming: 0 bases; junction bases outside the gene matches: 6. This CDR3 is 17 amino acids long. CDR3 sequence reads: CASSLLGLASNTGELFF. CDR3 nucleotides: TGCGCCAGCAGCCTCCTCGGACTAGCGTCGAACACCGGGGAGCTGTTTTTT.

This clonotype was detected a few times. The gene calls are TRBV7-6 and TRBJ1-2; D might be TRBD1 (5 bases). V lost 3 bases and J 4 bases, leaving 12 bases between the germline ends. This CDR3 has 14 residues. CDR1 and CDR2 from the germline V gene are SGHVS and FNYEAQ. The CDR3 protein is CASSFKGASYGYTF. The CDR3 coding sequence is TGTGCCAGCAGCTTTAAAGGGGCGAGCTATGGCTACACCTTC.

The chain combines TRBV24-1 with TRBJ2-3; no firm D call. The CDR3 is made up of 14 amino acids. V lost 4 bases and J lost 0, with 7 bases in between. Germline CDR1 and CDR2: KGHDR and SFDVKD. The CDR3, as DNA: TGTGCCACCAGTGACCCGCAAAGCACAGATACGCAGTATTTT. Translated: CATSDPQSTDTQYF.

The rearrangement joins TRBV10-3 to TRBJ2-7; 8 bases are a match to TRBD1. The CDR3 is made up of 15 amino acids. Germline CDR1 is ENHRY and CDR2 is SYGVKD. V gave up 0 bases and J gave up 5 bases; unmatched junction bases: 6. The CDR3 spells CAISESGRGHHEQYV. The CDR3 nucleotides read TGTGCCATCAGTGAGTCCGGCAGGGGGCATCACGAGCAGTACGTC.

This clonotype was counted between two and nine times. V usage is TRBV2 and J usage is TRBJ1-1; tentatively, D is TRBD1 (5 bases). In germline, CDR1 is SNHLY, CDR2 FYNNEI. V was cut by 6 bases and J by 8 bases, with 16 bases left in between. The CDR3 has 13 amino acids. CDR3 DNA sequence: TGTGCCAGCAGGCCCAGGGCGCGTCGAGAAGCTTTCTTT. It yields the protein CASRPRARREAFF.

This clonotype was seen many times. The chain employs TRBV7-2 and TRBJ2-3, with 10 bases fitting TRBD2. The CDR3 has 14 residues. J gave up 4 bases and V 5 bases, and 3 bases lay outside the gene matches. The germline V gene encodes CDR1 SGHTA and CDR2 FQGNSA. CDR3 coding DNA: TGTGCCAGCAGCAAAGCGGGGGGGCCAGATACGCAGTATTTT. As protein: CASSKAGGPDTQYF. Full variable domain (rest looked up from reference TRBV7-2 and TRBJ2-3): GAGVSQSPSNKVTEKGKDVELRCDPISGHTALYWYRQSLGQGLEFLIYFQGNSAPDKSGLPSDRFSAERTGGSVSTLTIQRTQQEDSAVYLCASSKAGGPDTQYFGPGTRLTVL.

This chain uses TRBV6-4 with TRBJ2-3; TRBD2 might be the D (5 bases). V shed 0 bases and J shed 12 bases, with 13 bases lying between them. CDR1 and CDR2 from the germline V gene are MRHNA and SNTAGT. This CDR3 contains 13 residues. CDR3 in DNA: TGTGCCAGCAGTGACTCGGGTAGCGTGATACAGTATTTT. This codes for CASSDSGSVIQYF.

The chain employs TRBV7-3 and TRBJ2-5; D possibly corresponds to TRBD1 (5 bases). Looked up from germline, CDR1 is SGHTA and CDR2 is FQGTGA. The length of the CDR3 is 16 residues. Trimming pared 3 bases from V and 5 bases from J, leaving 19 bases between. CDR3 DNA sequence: TGTGCCAGCAGCTTCTTGGGGCGAAGATCGATCGAGACCCAGTACTTC. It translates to CASSFLGRRSIETQYF.

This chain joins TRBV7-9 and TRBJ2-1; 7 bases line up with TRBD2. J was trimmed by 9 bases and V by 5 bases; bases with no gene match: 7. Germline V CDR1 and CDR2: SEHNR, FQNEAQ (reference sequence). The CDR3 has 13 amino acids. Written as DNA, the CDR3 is TGTGCCAGCAGCACCCAGCGGGGAACTGAGCAGTTCTTC. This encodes CASSTQRGTEQFF.

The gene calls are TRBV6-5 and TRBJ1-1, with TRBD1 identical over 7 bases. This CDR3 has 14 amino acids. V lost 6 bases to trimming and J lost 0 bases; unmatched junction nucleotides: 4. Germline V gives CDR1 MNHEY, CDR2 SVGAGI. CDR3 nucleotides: TGTGCCAGCAGAGACAGGGTCATGAACACTGAAGCTTTCTTT. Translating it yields CASRDRVMNTEAFF.

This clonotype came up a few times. DNA of the CDR3: TGCGCCAGCAGCCAGGGACTAAACTATGGCTACACCTTC. Its translation: CASSQGLNYGYTF. The gene calls are TRBV5-1 and TRBJ1-2; a possible D gene is TRBD1 (5 bases). CDR3 length: 13 amino acids. Looked up from germline, CDR1 is SGHRS and CDR2 is YFSETQ. Trimming took off 4 bases at V and 2 bases at J, with 9 bases between the two ends. The full variable domain, rest sourced from reference TRBV5-1 and TRBJ1-2, is KAGVTQTPRYLIKTRGQQVTLSCSPISGHRSVSWYQQTPGQGLQFLFEYFSETQRNKGNFPGRFSGRQFSNSRSEMNVSTLELGDSALYLCASSQGLNYGYTFGSGTRLTVV.

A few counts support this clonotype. CDR3 DNA sequence: TGCGCCAGCAGCCAAGGGGAGCCACAAAAGACCCAGTACTTC. Translated, it gives CASSQGEPQKTQYF. The chain links TRBV4-1 to TRBJ2-5, with a tentative D call TRBD2 (5 bases). The CDR3 is 14 amino acids. The ends were cut back, 1 base at V and 6 bases at J, with 12 bases in the middle. The V gene's germline CDR1 is MGHRA and CDR2 YSYEKL.

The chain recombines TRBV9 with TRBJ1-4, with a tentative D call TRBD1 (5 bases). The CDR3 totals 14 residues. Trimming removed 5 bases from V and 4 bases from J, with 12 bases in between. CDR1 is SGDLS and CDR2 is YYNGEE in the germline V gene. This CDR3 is CASSGDRGNEKLFF. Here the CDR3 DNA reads TGTGCCAGCAGTGGGGACCGTGGTAATGAAAAACTGTTTTTT.

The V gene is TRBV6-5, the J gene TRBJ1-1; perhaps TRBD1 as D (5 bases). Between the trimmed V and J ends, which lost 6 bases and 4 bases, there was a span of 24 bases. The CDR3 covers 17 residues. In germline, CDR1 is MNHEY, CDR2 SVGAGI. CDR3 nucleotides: TGTGCCAGCAGCCGCGGCGGGACGGCGAAACGCAGCACTGAAGCTTTCTTT. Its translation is CASSRGGTAKRSTEAFF.

CDR3: CASSQEGPGGNEQFF. The CDR3 DNA follows: TGCGCCAGCAGCCAAGAAGGCCCAGGGGGCAATGAGCAGTTCTTC. The J gene is TRBJ2-1, the V gene TRBV4-3; the match to TRBD1 covers 7 bases. Trimming took 0 bases from V and 6 from J; bases not matched to a gene: 5. Germline CDR1 is LGHNA and CDR2 is YSLEER. This CDR3 has 15 residues.

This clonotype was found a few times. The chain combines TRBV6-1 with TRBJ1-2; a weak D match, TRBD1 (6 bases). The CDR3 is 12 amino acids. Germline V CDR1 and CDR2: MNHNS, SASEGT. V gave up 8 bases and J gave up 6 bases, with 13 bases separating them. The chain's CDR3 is CASLAQGNGYTF. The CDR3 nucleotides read TGTGCCAGCCTGGCACAGGGAAATGGCTACACCTTC.

CDR3 region: CASSEGPVTQNEQFF. In DNA, the CDR3 is TGTGCCAGCAGCGAAGGCCCGGTCACACAAAATGAGCAGTTCTTC. This rearrangement joins TRBV7-3 to TRBJ2-1; D is undetermined. Germline V CDR1 and CDR2: SGHTA, FQGTGA. This CDR3 comprises 15 residues. The V and J ends lost 5 bases and 7 bases respectively, with 18 bases between them.

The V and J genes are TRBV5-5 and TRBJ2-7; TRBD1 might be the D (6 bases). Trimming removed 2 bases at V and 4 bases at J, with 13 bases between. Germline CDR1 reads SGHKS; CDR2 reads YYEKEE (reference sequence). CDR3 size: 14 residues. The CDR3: CASSLGTGIYEQYV. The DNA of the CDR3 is TGTGCCAGCAGCTTAGGAACAGGGATATACGAGCAGTACGTC.

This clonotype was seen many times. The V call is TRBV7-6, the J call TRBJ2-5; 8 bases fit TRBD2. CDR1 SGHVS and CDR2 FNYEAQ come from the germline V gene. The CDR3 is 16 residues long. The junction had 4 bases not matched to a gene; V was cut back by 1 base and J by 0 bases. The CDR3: CASSLEVAGNQETQYF. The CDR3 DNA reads TGTGCCAGCAGCTTAGAAGTAGCGGGGAACCAAGAGACCCAGTACTTC.

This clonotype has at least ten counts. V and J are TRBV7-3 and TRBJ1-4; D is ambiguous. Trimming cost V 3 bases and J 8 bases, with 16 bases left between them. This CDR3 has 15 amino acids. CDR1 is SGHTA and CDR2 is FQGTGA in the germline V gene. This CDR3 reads CASSLSGGRGEKLFF. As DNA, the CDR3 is TGTGCCAGCAGCTTGTCCGGAGGTCGCGGAGAAAAACTGTTTTTT.

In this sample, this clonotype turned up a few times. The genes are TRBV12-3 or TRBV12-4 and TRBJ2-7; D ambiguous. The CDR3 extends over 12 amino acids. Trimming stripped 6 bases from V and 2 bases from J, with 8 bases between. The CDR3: CASSNDAYEQYF. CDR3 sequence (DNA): TGTGCCAGCAGCAATGACGCCTACGAGCAGTACTTC.

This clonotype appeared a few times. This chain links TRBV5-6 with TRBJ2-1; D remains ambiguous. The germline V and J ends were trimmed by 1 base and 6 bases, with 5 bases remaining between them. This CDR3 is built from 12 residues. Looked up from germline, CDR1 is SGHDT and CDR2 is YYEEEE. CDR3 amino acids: CASSLQVNEQFF. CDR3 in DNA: TGTGCCAGCAGCTTGCAGGTCAATGAGCAGTTCTTC.

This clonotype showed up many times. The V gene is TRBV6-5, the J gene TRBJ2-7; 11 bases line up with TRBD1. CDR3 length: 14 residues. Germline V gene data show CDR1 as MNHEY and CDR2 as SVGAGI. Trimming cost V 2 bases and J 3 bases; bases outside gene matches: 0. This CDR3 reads CASSYGTGGYEQYF. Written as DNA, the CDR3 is TGTGCCAGCAGTTACGGGACAGGGGGCTACGAGCAGTACTTC.

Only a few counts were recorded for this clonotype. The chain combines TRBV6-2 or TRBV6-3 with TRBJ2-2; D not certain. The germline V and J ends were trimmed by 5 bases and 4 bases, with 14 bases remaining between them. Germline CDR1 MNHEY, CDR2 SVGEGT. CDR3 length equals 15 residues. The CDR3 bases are TGTGCCAGCAGTGCCCCGAAAGAGTTCACCGGGGAGCTGTTTTTT. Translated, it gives CASSAPKEFTGELFF.

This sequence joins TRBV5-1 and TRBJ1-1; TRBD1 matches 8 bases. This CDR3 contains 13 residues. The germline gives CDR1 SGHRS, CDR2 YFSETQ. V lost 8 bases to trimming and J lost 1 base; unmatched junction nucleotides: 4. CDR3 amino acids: CASGTGQNTEAFF. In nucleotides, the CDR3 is TGCGCCAGTGGGACAGGACAGAACACTGAAGCTTTCTTT.

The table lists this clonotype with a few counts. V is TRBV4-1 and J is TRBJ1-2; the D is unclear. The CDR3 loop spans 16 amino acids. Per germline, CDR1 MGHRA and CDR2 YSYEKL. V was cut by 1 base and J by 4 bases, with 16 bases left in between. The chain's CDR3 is CASSQGPGKPSYGYTF. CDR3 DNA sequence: TGCGCCAGCAGCCAAGGTCCAGGCAAGCCTAGCTATGGCTACACCTTC.

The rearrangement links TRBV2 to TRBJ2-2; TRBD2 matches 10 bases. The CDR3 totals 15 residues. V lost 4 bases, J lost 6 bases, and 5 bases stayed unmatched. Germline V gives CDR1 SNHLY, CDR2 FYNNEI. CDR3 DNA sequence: TGTGCCAGCAGTGGCCAGCGGGGGGGACCCGGGGAGCTGTTTTTT. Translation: CASSGQRGGPGELFF.